The sequence of this T cell receptor (beta chain) was determined in a study of T cells after yellow fever vaccination. Study results and limitations: A minor fraction of clonotypes spanned both CD4 and CD8 compartments. The secondary T-cell response peaked on day 5, not day 15, but was weaker. Abundant bulk-derived clonotypes could contaminate FACS-sorted repertoires.

TCR cDNA was made by 5'RACE template switching, adding a universal primer site and UMIs. MiXCR was run by TCRdb on the 5' RACE reads, yielding one entry per CDR3 protein. The sample consists of under 300,000 distinct CDR3 sequences, about 7.1% of them appearing once. The germline V gene has CDR1 SQVTM and CDR2 ANQGSEA. V lost 4 bases, J lost 6 bases, and 12 bases lay in between. CDR3 length: 13 residues. This clonotype occurred a few times. Its target is not known. This sample comprised CD4+ T cells sorted from PBMCs, obtained 15 days after the yellow fever booster vaccination. The clonotype originates from a man aged 25 to 40 who received the YFV17D yellow fever vaccine. The J gene is TRBJ2-2, the V gene TRBV29-1; D not certain. Here the CDR3 reads CSVAPRGAGELFF. In nucleotides, the CDR3 is TGCAGCGTTGCGCCGAGAGGAGCCGGGGAGCTGTTTTTT.